The sequence of this T cell receptor (beta chain) was determined in a study of beta chain features in type 1 diabetes. Study findings and constraints: Naive, central memory and Treg TCRB repertoires seemed to resemble each other more closely in patients than they did in healthy donors. Within each of all four CD4+ subsets, Type 1 diabetes patients had TCRB CDR3s that were moderately but significantly shorter. For type 1 diabetes patients, VDJ junctions showed fewer insertions and more deletions. In patients and controls equally, PCR might favor templates that are shorter.

The whole isolated RNA underwent reverse transcription, so sequencing captured expressed TCRB transcripts. Produced via immunoSEQ multiplex PCR; TCRdb's table is partial and in-frame only. The table includes hundreds of thousands of clones, 13% detected once. A single count supports this clone. Its antigen remains unknown. Only one heparinised blood draw was taken per donor, and its volume averaged about 116 mL. CDR1 is MDHEN and CDR2 is SYDVKM in the germline V gene. Losses at the gene ends were 9 bases for V and 0 bases for J; bases not matched to a gene: 11. The CDR3 covers 15 residues. This TCR derives from a man between 18 and 35 years old with type 1 diabetes. The V gene is TRBV28, the J gene TRBJ2-7, with 7 bases fitting TRBD1. The sample taken for sequencing was naive CD4+ T cells from blood. CDR3 sequence: CASISGQVSSYEQYF. DNA of the CDR3: TGTGCCAGTATCTCTGGACAGGTCAGCTCCTACGAGCAGTACTTC.